What follows are 8 T cell receptor beta chains derived from one specimen sequenced in a study of T cell changes during pregnancy in multiple sclerosis. This table comes from immunoSEQ multiplex PCR, and its TCRdb copy is limited to in-frame clones, with some not included. Among tens of thousands of clones listed, 92% were seen once. Sample: CD4+ T cells from peripheral blood mononuclear cells, taken in the third trimester of pregnancy. Receptor source: a female donor with multiple sclerosis, enrolled in a pregnancy study.

The V call is TRBV9, the J call TRBJ2-3, with D unresolved. The CDR3 loop spans 14 amino acids. Germline CDR1 and CDR2: SGDLS and YYNGEE. The V end lost 0 bases, the J end lost 7 bases, and 12 bases lay between the germline ends. The CDR3 region has the DNA TGTGCCAGCAGCGTAGGTCCAGATCTGAATACGCAGTATTTT. Translation gives CASSVGPDLNTQYF.

The chain combines TRBV5-1 with TRBJ1-2; the match to TRBD1 covers 7 bases. Trimming took 4 bases from V and 4 from J; bases not matched to a gene: 7. The CDR3 is 14 amino acids. Germline V gene data show CDR1 as SGHRS and CDR2 as YFSETQ. The CDR3 sequence: CASSPRGQVYGYTF. The CDR3 bases are TGCGCCAGCAGCCCGAGGGGGCAGGTCTATGGCTACACCTTC. The complete variable domain, with remaining parts taken from reference TRBV5-1 and TRBJ1-2, reads KAGVTQTPRYLIKTRGQQVTLSCSPISGHRSVSWYQQTPGQGLQFLFEYFSETQRNKGNFPGRFSGRQFSNSRSEMNVSTLELGDSALYLCASSPRGQVYGYTFGSGTRLTVV.

The J gene is TRBJ1-4, the V gene TRBV5-5, with D possibly being TRBD1 (5 bases). Germline lookup yields CDR1 SGHKS and CDR2 YYEKEE (reference sequence). This CDR3 is 13 amino acids long. Trimming removed 2 bases from V and 8 bases from J, with 10 bases in between. The DNA for the CDR3 is TGTGCCAGCAGCTTCCAGGGTGACGAAAAACTGTTTTTT. Translating gives CASSFQGDEKLFF. Full variable domain (rest looked up from reference TRBV5-5 and TRBJ1-4): DAGVTQSPTHLIKTRGQQVTLRCSPISGHKSVSWYQQVLGQGPQFIFQYYEKEERGRGNFPDRFSARQFPNYSSELNVNALLLGDSALYLCASSFQGDEKLFFGSGTQLSVL.

The chain has TRBV11-2 and TRBJ2-1; tentatively, D is TRBD1 (5 bases). Germline V lookup: CDR1 SGHAT, CDR2 FQNNGV. There are 13 residues in the CDR3. Trimming shortened V by 1 base and J by 6 bases, and 7 bases separated the two germline ends. This CDR3 reads CASSLGRVNEQFF. As DNA, the CDR3 is TGTGCCAGCAGCTTAGGCAGGGTCAATGAGCAGTTCTTC.

The CDR3 nucleotides read TGTGCCAGTACCCCCCCGGACAGGGGGTCCTATGGCTACACCTTC. Amino acids: CASTPPDRGSYGYTF. The chain employs TRBV19 and TRBJ1-2; 10 positions agree with TRBD1. Germline assignment: CDR1 LNHDA and CDR2 SQIVND (reference sequence). The CDR3 covers 15 residues. The V gene end was trimmed by 7 bases and the J gene end by 4 bases; junction bases not matched to a gene: 9. The variable domain in full, with the rest retrieved from reference TRBV19 and TRBJ1-2, is DGGITQSPKYLFRKEGQNVTLSCEQNLNHDAMYWYRQDPGQGLRLIYYSQIVNDFQKGDIAEGYSVSREKKESFPLTVTSAQKNPTAFYLCASTPPDRGSYGYTFGSGTRLTVV.

This sequence joins TRBV10-3 and TRBJ1-6, with D unclear. Germline V gene sequence: CDR1 ENHRY, CDR2 SYGVKD. V was clipped by 3 bases and J by 5 bases, with 11 bases between them. The CDR3 covers 15 residues. CDR3 protein: CAISDPQLNNSPLHF. The CDR3 DNA follows: TGTGCCATCAGTGACCCACAGCTAAATAATTCACCCCTCCACTTT.

The chain joins TRBV9 to TRBJ2-7, with TRBD1 as a possible D gene (5 bases). The CDR3 is 15 residues long. V shed 0 bases and J shed 0 bases, with 10 bases lying between them. Germline lookup yields CDR1 SGDLS and CDR2 YYNGEE. In nucleotides, the CDR3 is TGTGCCAGCAGCGTAGGTCAAGGGGTCTCCTACGAGCAGTACTTC. This gives the protein CASSVGQGVSYEQYF. Supplemented by reference TRBV9 and TRBJ2-7, the full variable domain reads DSGVTQTPKHLITATGQRVTLRCSPRSGDLSVYWYQQSLDQGLQFLIQYYNGEERAKGNILERFSAQQFPDLHSELNLSSLELGDSALYFCASSVGQGVSYEQYFGPGTRLTVT.

The gene calls are TRBV5-1 and TRBJ2-3; 8 bases are shared with TRBD2. Trimming at V came to 4 bases and at J to 0 bases, leaving 4 bases not matched to a gene. The CDR3 spans 15 residues. Germline V gives CDR1 SGHRS, CDR2 YFSETQ. DNA for the CDR3: TGCGCCAGCAGCCCGCGGGGGGCTAGCACAGATACGCAGTATTTT. It specifies CASSPRGASTDTQYF. Full variable domain (remainder filled in from reference TRBV5-1 and TRBJ2-3): KAGVTQTPRYLIKTRGQQVTLSCSPISGHRSVSWYQQTPGQGLQFLFEYFSETQRNKGNFPGRFSGRQFSNSRSEMNVSTLELGDSALYLCASSPRGASTDTQYFGPGTRLTVL.